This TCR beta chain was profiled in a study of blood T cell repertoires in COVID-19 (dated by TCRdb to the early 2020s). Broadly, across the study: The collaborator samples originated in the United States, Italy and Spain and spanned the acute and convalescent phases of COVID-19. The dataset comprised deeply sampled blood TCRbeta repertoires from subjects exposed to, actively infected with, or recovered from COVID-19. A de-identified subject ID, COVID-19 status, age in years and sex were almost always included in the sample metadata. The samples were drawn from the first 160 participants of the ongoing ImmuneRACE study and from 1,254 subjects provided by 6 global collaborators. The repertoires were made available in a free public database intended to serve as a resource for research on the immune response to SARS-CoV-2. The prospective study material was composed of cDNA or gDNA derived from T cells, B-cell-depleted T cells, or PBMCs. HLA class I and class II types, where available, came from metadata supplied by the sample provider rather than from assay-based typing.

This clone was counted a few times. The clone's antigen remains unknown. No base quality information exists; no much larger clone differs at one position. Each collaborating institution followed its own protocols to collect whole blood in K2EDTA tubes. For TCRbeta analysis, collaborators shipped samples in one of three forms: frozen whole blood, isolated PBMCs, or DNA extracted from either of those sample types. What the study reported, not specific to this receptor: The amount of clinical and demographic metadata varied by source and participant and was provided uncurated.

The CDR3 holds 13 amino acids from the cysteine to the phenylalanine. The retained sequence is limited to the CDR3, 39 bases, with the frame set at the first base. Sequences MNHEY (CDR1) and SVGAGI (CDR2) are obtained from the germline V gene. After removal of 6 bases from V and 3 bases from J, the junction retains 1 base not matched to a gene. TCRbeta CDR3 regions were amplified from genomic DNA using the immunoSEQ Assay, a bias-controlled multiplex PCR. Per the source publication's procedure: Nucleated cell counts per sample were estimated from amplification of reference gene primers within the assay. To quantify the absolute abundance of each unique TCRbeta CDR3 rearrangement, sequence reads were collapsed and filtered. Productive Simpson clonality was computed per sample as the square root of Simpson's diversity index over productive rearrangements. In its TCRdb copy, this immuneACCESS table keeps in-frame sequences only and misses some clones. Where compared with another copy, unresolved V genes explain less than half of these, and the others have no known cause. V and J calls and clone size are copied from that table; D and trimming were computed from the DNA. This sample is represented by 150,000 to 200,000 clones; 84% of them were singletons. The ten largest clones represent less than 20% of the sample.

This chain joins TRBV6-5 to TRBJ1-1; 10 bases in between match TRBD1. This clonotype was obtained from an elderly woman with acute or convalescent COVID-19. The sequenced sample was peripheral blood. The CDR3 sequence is CASSDRGHTEAFF. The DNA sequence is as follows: TGTGCCAGCAGCGACAGGGGGCACACTGAAGCTTTCTTT.